Each of the 22 T cell receptor beta chains below was sequenced from the same sample in a study of blood T cell repertoires in COVID-19 (dated by TCRdb to about 2020). To prepare the library, the immunoSEQ multiplex PCR assay was applied. This immuneACCESS table, as held by TCRdb, lists in-frame sequences with V and J called but not all clones. Of the missing ones, under half trace to an unresolved V gene in checked studies; the others have no known cause. This sample holds about 190,000 clones; roughly 78% were observed only once. Clones ranked in the top ten supply 2.5% to 3.5% of the sample. What was sequenced was peripheral blood. These TCRs come from an elderly woman with active or convalescent COVID-19.

The gene calls are TRBV28 and TRBJ1-4, with TRBD1 matching over 8 bases. Germline-derived CDR1 and CDR2 are MDHEN and SYDVKM. J gave up 5 bases and V 6 bases, and 5 bases lay outside the gene matches. This CDR3 is built from 14 residues. This chain's CDR3 is CASRHTGGNEKLFF. CDR3 DNA sequence: TGTGCCAGCAGGCACACAGGGGGAAATGAAAAACTGTTTTTT.

This clone was seen more than once but under ten times. The chain joins TRBV2 to TRBJ1-1, with 8 nucleotides matching TRBD1. This CDR3 comprises 14 residues. The junction had 6 bases not matched to a gene; V was cut back by 6 bases and J by 3 bases. The germline gives CDR1 SNHLY, CDR2 FYNNEI. The CDR3 is CASRGQTGDTEAFF. The CDR3 DNA sequence: TGTGCCAGCAGGGGCCAGACAGGGGACACTGAAGCTTTCTTT. The complete variable domain, with remaining parts taken from reference TRBV2 and TRBJ1-1, reads EPEVTQTPSHQVTQMGQEVILRCVPISNHLYFYWYRQILGQKVEFLVSFYNNEISEKSEIFDDQFSVERPDGSNFTLKIRSTKLEDSAMYFCASRGQTGDTEAFFGQGTRLTVV.

The chain is built from TRBV5-8 and TRBJ2-1, with 10 bases lining up with TRBD1. V lost 4 bases and J lost 4; bases outside the gene matches: 8. The CDR3 length is 16 residues. Germline values: CDR1 SGHTS, CDR2 YDEGEE. As DNA, the CDR3 is TGTGCCAGCAGCCCGTGGGGGGGACAGGGGTACAATGAGCAGTTCTTC. Its translation: CASSPWGGQGYNEQFF.

V and J are TRBV18 and TRBJ1-5; no clear D. The CDR3 has 14 residues. The germline gives CDR1 KGHSH, CDR2 LQKENI. Between the trimmed V and J ends, which lost 5 bases and 7 bases, there was a span of 15 bases. This CDR3 is CASSLGGGKQPQHF. The CDR3 DNA sequence: TGTGCCAGCTCATTAGGTGGAGGGAAACAGCCCCAGCATTTT.

Turning to this clone: Other DNA sequences of this sample code for an identical CDR3. The chain is built from TRBV5-1 and TRBJ2-5; tentative D call: TRBD1 (5 bases). The CDR3 extends over 15 amino acids. CDR1 is SGHRS and CDR2 is YFSETQ in the germline V gene. V was shortened by 4 bases and J by 0 bases, with 13 bases between the two germline ends. CDR3 in amino acids: CASSLTGAYQETQYF. DNA of the CDR3: TGCGCCAGCAGCCTCACAGGAGCGTACCAAGAGACCCAGTACTTC.

The rearrangement links TRBV5-1 to TRBJ1-1, with TRBD1 identical over 8 bases. CDR3 length equals 14 residues. The V and J ends lost 4 bases and 6 bases, in that order; junction bases with no gene match: 8. The germline gives CDR1 SGHRS, CDR2 YFSETQ. The CDR3 DNA follows: TGCGCCAGCAGCCTTGACAGGGGTGTCTCTGAAGCTTTCTTT. This sequence encodes CASSLDRGVSEAFF.

The chain recombines TRBV7-8 with TRBJ1-5, with 8 bases aligning to TRBD1. Germline V gives CDR1 SGHVS, CDR2 FQNEAQ. CDR3 size: 16 residues. Trimming took 4 bases from V and 0 from J; bases not matched to a gene: 5. As DNA, the CDR3 is TGTGCCAGCAGCTGGGCAGGGGGCCCTAGCAATCAGCCCCAGCATTTT. The encoded protein is CASSWAGGPSNQPQHF.

This clone occurred a few times. This specimen includes other DNA sequences encoding the same CDR3. V is TRBV5-1 and J is TRBJ2-2; 8 bases match TRBD1. Germline lookup yields CDR1 SGHRS and CDR2 YFSETQ. The CDR3 length is 15 residues. V lost 3 bases to trimming and J lost 1 base; unmatched junction nucleotides: 2. Here the CDR3 reads CASSSGTGNTGELFF. The CDR3 DNA reads TGCGCCAGCAGCTCCGGGACAGGGAACACCGGGGAGCTGTTTTTT.

The V gene is TRBV19, the J gene TRBJ1-5; perhaps TRBD1 as D (5 bases). V was cut by 2 bases and J by 3 bases, with 8 bases left in between. Germline V gives CDR1 LNHDA, CDR2 SQIVND (reference sequence). The CDR3 is 14 amino acids. CDR3 loop: CASSIRGDNQPQHF. The CDR3 nucleotides are TGTGCCAGTAGTATACGGGGGGACAATCAGCCCCAGCATTTT.

The chain is built from TRBV5-6 and TRBJ2-6; D gene ambiguous. This CDR3 is built from 15 residues. Trimming shortened V by 4 bases and J by 0 bases, and 8 bases separated the two germline ends. Germline V gene sequence: CDR1 SGHDT, CDR2 YYEEEE. For the CDR3, the DNA is TGTGCCAGCAGCCGGGTAGTCTCTGGGGCCAACGTCCTGACTTTC. The encoded protein is CASSRVVSGANVLTF.

This clone was seen a handful of times. V and J are TRBV5-4 and TRBJ1-2; tentative D call: TRBD1 (5 bases). The CDR3 consists of 14 residues. Germline V gene data show CDR1 as SGHNT and CDR2 as YYREEE (reference sequence). Trimming left V 2 bases short and J 2 bases short, with 10 bases between. CDR3 nucleotides: TGTGCCAGCAGCTTCGTGGCAGGGAACTATGGCTACACCTTC. Amino acids: CASSFVAGNYGYTF.

This clone was recorded a few times. The V gene is TRBV6-2 or TRBV6-3, the J gene TRBJ2-1; D call uncertain. V lost 4 bases to trimming and J lost 15 bases, with 13 bases between them. CDR1 and CDR2 (germline): MNHEY, SVGEGT. This CDR3 spans 11 amino acids. CDR3 nucleotides: TGTGCCAGCAGTTGGAAGACATCCTGGTTCTTC. It translates to CASSWKTSWFF.

The chain uses TRBV10-3 and TRBJ2-2; the D gene is possibly TRBD2 (6 bases). The V end lost 8 bases, the J end lost 1 base, and 14 bases lay between the germline ends. Germline CDR1 and CDR2: ENHRY and SYGVKD. CDR3 length: 15 amino acids. The CDR3 here is CAIGSGTLNTGELFF. The CDR3 coding sequence is TGTGCCATCGGTTCGGGGACTTTGAACACCGGGGAGCTGTTTTTT.

The chain joins TRBV23-1 to TRBJ1-2, with D possibly matching TRBD1 (6 bases). TRBV23-1 is an ORF, with its function uncertain. The CDR3 is made up of 18 amino acids. V was clipped by 4 bases and J by 2 bases, with 23 bases between them. The CDR3 DNA reads as TGCGCCAGCAGTCTAAAAACCGGGACACCGGATTTCAACTATGGCTACACCTTC. This gives the protein CASSLKTGTPDFNYGYTF.

J is TRBJ1-2 and V is TRBV5-1; 8 bases align to TRBD1. Trimming took 0 bases from V and 8 from J; bases not matched to a gene: 6. Looked up from germline, CDR1 is SGHRS and CDR2 is YFSETQ. CDR3 length: 14 amino acids. The CDR3 bases are TGCGCCAGCAGCTTGGCCGGGACAGGCGGCGGCTACACCTTC. Encoded protein: CASSLAGTGGGYTF.

The chain joins TRBV5-1 to TRBJ2-5; 12 bases align to TRBD2. This CDR3 spans 17 amino acids. The J segment lost 2 bases and the V segment lost 0 bases, leaving 5 bases of the junction unmatched. Germline CDR1 and CDR2: SGHRS and YFSETQ. This CDR3 is CASSLALAGGRQETQYF. DNA for the CDR3: TGCGCCAGCAGCTTGGCCCTAGCGGGGGGGAGACAAGAGACCCAGTACTTC.

The chain combines TRBV7-2 with TRBJ1-4; tentatively, D is TRBD1 (5 bases). Germline loops: CDR1 SGHTA, CDR2 FQGNSA. The CDR3 runs to 15 residues. V lost 4 bases to trimming and J lost 7 bases, with 16 bases between them. This CDR3 is CASSSNSVGREKLFF. The DNA of the CDR3 is TGTGCCAGCAGCTCCAATTCTGTGGGGCGTGAAAAACTGTTTTTT.

The rearrangement links TRBV30 to TRBJ2-5; D possibly corresponds to TRBD2 (6 bases). The CDR3 contains 13 residues. Per germline, CDR1 GTSNPN and CDR2 SVGIG (reference sequence). Trimming cost V 3 bases and J 2 bases, with 10 bases left between them. The CDR3 here is CAWRGTSQETQYF. The CDR3 DNA follows: TGTGCCTGGAGGGGGACTTCGCAAGAGACCCAGTACTTC.

V gene TRBV5-1 combines with J gene TRBJ1-1, with 8 bases matching TRBD1. The CDR3 is 15 amino acids. The V segment lost 2 bases and the J segment 11 bases; nucleotides outside the gene matches: 14. Per germline, CDR1 SGHRS and CDR2 YFSETQ. CDR3 sequence (DNA): TGCGCCAGCAGCTTAACAGGGACAGGCCTTCTTTGGGCTTTCTTT. Protein product: CASSLTGTGLLWAFF.

The chain links TRBV18 to TRBJ2-7, with D maybe TRBD1 (5 bases). The CDR3 is made up of 14 amino acids. In germline, CDR1 is KGHSH, CDR2 LQKENI. Trimming removed 1 base at V and 7 bases at J, with 14 bases between. As DNA, the CDR3 is TGTGCCAGCTCACCACGCGTGAAAGGGGAAGAGCAGTACTTC. Its translation is CASSPRVKGEEQYF.

This chain links TRBV7-2 with TRBJ1-1, with TRBD1 as a possible D gene (5 bases). CDR3 length: 15 residues. V was cut by 1 base and J by 4 bases, with 13 bases left in between. Germline V gene data show CDR1 as SGHTA and CDR2 as FQGNSA. The CDR3 DNA sequence: TGTGCCAGCAGCTTAGTGGGGGAGGTAAGCACTGAAGCTTTCTTT. The encoded protein is CASSLVGEVSTEAFF.

The rearrangement links TRBV5-1 to TRBJ1-2, with a possible D match to TRBD1 (6 bases). The V end lost 0 bases, the J end lost 5 bases, and 17 bases lay between the germline ends. Germline CDR1 SGHRS, CDR2 YFSETQ. The CDR3 contains 16 residues. The CDR3 nucleotides are TGCGCCAGCAGCTTGGGCCCACAGGGATGGAATTATGGCTACACCTTC. This sequence encodes CASSLGPQGWNYGYTF.